The following is a T cell receptor (beta chain) sequence with its context. Its antigen is unidentified. This sample was included in a study of OX40 agonist ivuxolimab in advanced cancers. TCRdb's table, derived via immunoSEQ multiplex PCR, lists solely in-frame clones and lacks some. The table records under 85,000 clones, just over 85% of them present only once. Regarding the study as a whole: Some patients without response likewise showed low normalized clonal expansion.

Here the sequenced sample was CD4+ or CD8+ T cells sorted from blood, taken in a trial of the OX40 agonist ivuxolimab. The sequence was collected from an adult with an advanced solid tumor such as melanoma, head and neck, liver or kidney cancer.

CDR3 DNA sequence: TGTGCCAGCAGCCCTACGACAGGGGCCTACGAGCAGTACTTC. It translates to CASSPTTGAYEQYF. V is TRBV27 and J is TRBJ2-7; 8 bases map to TRBD1. This CDR3 is built from 14 residues. Trimming removed 6 bases from V and 2 bases from J; junction bases left unmatched: 6. From germline, CDR1 is MNHEY and CDR2 SMNVEV (reference sequence).